What follows are 25 T cell receptor beta chains derived from one specimen sequenced in a study of blood T cell repertoires in COVID-19. Using immunoSEQ multiplex PCR, the repertoire was profiled, and TCRdb retains in-frame clones only, with some absent. The sample records about 330,000 clones, roughly 89% being singletons. The sample taken for sequencing was peripheral blood. These receptors originate from a man aged 30 to 39 with COVID-19, enrolled during active disease.

The rearrangement uses TRBV19 and TRBJ2-6; TRBD1 agrees at 7 bases. J lost 2 bases, V lost 6 bases, and 7 bases had no gene match. The germline gives CDR1 LNHDA, CDR2 SQIVND (reference sequence). There are 16 residues in the CDR3. The CDR3 DNA reads TGTGCCAGTAGATCGGACAGGTCTCCTGGGGCCAACGTCCTGACTTTC. It encodes CASRSDRSPGANVLTF.

This rearrangement joins TRBV18 to TRBJ1-6; TRBD1 matches 9 bases. This CDR3 region has 16 residues. With V trimmed by 3 bases and J by 7 bases, 7 bases remained unmatched. CDR1 is KGHSH, CDR2 LQKENI, per germline. CDR3 in amino acids: CASSPSVGTGNSPLHF. In nucleotides, the CDR3 is TGTGCCAGCTCACCGTCCGTCGGGACAGGGAATTCACCCCTCCACTTT.

The chain carries TRBV24-1 and TRBJ2-5, with TRBD1 identical over 9 bases. CDR1 is KGHDR, CDR2 SFDVKD, per germline. V lost 5 bases to trimming and J lost 2 bases; unmatched junction nucleotides: 2. The CDR3 runs 14 residues. Here the CDR3 reads CATSVGTGQETQYF. The DNA of the CDR3 is TGTGCCACCAGTGTAGGGACAGGGCAAGAGACCCAGTACTTC.

The gene calls are TRBV19 and TRBJ2-1; 11 nucleotides agree with TRBD2. V was pared by 5 bases and J by 4 bases, with 4 bases of the junction left unmatched. Germline values: CDR1 LNHDA, CDR2 SQIVND (reference sequence). The CDR3 contains 15 residues. CDR3 bases: TGTGCCAGTAGTTTAGCGGGGGGGCGGTACAATGAGCAGTTCTTC. Its protein is CASSLAGGRYNEQFF.

The V and J genes are TRBV2 and TRBJ2-2; 7 nucleotides agree with TRBD1. There are 13 residues in the CDR3. J was trimmed by 6 bases and V by 4 bases; bases with no gene match: 2. The germline V gene has CDR1 SNHLY and CDR2 FYNNEI. CDR3 bases: TGTGCCAGCAGTGCGGACAGGTCCGGGGAGCTGTTTTTT. This codes for CASSADRSGELFF. The variable domain in full, completed from reference TRBV2 and TRBJ2-2, reads EPEVTQTPSHQVTQMGQEVILRCVPISNHLYFYWYRQILGQKVEFLVSFYNNEISEKSEIFDDQFSVERPDGSNFTLKIRSTKLEDSAMYFCASSADRSGELFFGEGSRLTVL.

This clone is a singleton in its sample. The V call is TRBV10-3, the J call TRBJ2-7, with D unresolved. The CDR3 runs to 15 residues. The V gene lost 3 bases and the J gene lost 3 bases, with 15 bases spanning the gap. The germline V gene encodes CDR1 ENHRY and CDR2 SYGVKD. CDR3 sequence: CAISEIDTSFYEQYF. As DNA, the CDR3 is TGTGCCATCAGTGAAATCGACACCTCTTTCTACGAGCAGTACTTC.

The V call is TRBV6-2 or TRBV6-3, the J call TRBJ1-2; D remains unclear. Germline V gene sequence: CDR1 MNHEY, CDR2 SVGEGT. V was trimmed by 6 bases and J by 8 bases, leaving 13 bases between them. The CDR3 consists of 12 residues. The CDR3: CASSNGAGGYTF. CDR3 DNA sequence: TGTGCCAGCAGCAACGGAGCCGGAGGCTACACCTTC.

The chain combines TRBV12-1 with TRBJ2-7; the table's TRBD1 call for D was not verified on the DNA. TRBV12-1 is recorded as a pseudogene. The CDR3 is made up of 16 amino acids. The CDR3 nucleotides read TGTGCCAGCAGCCACCCCAGGGCTAGAACCGTCCGCGAGCAGTACTTC. Translation gives CASSHPRARTVREQYF.

Comments on this clone: The same CDR3 is also encoded by other DNA sequences in this sample. The V and J genes are TRBV5-1 and TRBJ2-7; 7 bases agree with TRBD1. Trimming at V came to 1 base and at J to 4 bases, leaving 8 bases not matched to a gene. This CDR3 region has 15 residues. CDR1 and CDR2 (germline): SGHRS, YFSETQ. The CDR3 nucleotides read TGCGCCAGCAGCTTGCTGGCAGGGGGTTCGTACGAGCAGTACTTC. It yields the protein CASSLLAGGSYEQYF.

The chain links TRBV5-1 to TRBJ1-2; weak D call: TRBD1 (5 bases). The V gene lost 2 bases and the J gene lost 4 bases, with 9 bases spanning the gap. The germline CDR1 and CDR2 sequences are SGHRS and YFSETQ. The CDR3 sequence is 13 residues long. The CDR3 reads CASSLDRSYGYTF. CDR3 sequence (DNA): TGCGCCAGCAGCTTAGACAGATCCTATGGCTACACCTTC.

The chain recombines TRBV28 with TRBJ2-3; D might be TRBD2 (5 bases). Germline loops: CDR1 MDHEN, CDR2 SYDVKM. The CDR3 length is 13 residues. Trimming cost V 1 base and J 5 bases, with 7 bases left between them. The CDR3 bases are TGTGCCAGCAGTTTATTCCGGGGAGATACGCAGTATTTT. It specifies CASSLFRGDTQYF.

The V and J genes are TRBV5-1 and TRBJ2-1; 7 positions agree with TRBD1. CDR1 SGHRS and CDR2 YFSETQ come from the germline V gene. J gave up 4 bases and V 5 bases, and 9 bases lay outside the gene matches. This CDR3 has 15 amino acids. As DNA, the CDR3 is TGCGCCAGCAGGCAGGGGGTAGGGCAATACAATGAGCAGTTCTTC. This translates into CASRQGVGQYNEQFF. Variable domain in full (rest from reference TRBV5-1 and TRBJ2-1): KAGVTQTPRYLIKTRGQQVTLSCSPISGHRSVSWYQQTPGQGLQFLFEYFSETQRNKGNFPGRFSGRQFSNSRSEMNVSTLELGDSALYLCASRQGVGQYNEQFFGPGTRLTVL.

The V gene is TRBV3-1 (or the pseudogene TRBV3-2), the J gene TRBJ1-3; 12 nucleotides agree with TRBD1. Germline-derived CDR1 and CDR2 are LGHDT and YNNKEL (reference sequence). The CDR3 runs to 17 residues. V lost 4 bases and J lost 3; bases outside the gene matches: 7. The CDR3 loop reads CASSPRDRGLGGNTIYF. CDR3 sequence (DNA): TGTGCCAGCAGCCCCCGGGACAGGGGGCTCGGTGGAAACACCATATATTTT.

The V and J genes are TRBV4-3 and TRBJ2-7; 7 bases agree with TRBD1. The length of the CDR3 is 16 residues. Looked up from germline, CDR1 is LGHNA and CDR2 is YSLEER. V was clipped by 3 bases and J by 3 bases; unmatched bases: 11. The CDR3 DNA reads TGCGCCAGCAGCCAGGAAATCGGGACAGAGAACTACGAGCAGTACTTC. This encodes CASSQEIGTENYEQYF.

This clone was counted only a few times. The V call is TRBV2, the J call TRBJ1-5; D possibly corresponds to TRBD1 (5 bases). CDR1 SNHLY and CDR2 FYNNEI come from the germline V gene. There are 15 residues in the CDR3. The V end was cut by 6 bases, the J end by 5 bases, with 17 bases between. The CDR3 DNA sequence: TGTGCCAGCAGCGACGACTGGGGGGGGGATCAGCCCCAGCATTTT. It is translated as CASSDDWGGDQPQHF.

This chain links TRBV30 with TRBJ2-2, with D perhaps TRBD1 (5 bases). V was pared by 3 bases and J by 3 bases, with 11 bases between. Germline assignment: CDR1 GTSNPN and CDR2 SVGIG (reference sequence). CDR3 size: 14 residues. The CDR3 bases are TGTGCCTGGAGGAGTCAGGGCCACACCGGGGAGCTGTTTTTT. Its protein is CAWRSQGHTGELFF.

The rearrangement joins TRBV6-5 to TRBJ2-7; 8 bases match TRBD1. V shed 4 bases, J shed 7 bases, and the junction held 15 bases outside the gene matches. There are 16 residues in the CDR3. Germline loops: CDR1 MNHEY, CDR2 SVGAGI. The CDR3 sequence is CASSLYAGTGPLEQYF. In nucleotides, the CDR3 is TGTGCCAGCAGTTTATACGCTGGGACAGGACCCTTGGAGCAGTACTTC.

The chain is built from TRBV18 and TRBJ2-2, with 9 bases matching TRBD2. V shed 0 bases, J shed 5 bases, and the junction held 4 bases outside the gene matches. The CDR3 covers 16 residues. The V gene's germline CDR1 is KGHSH and CDR2 LQKENI. The CDR3 region has the DNA TGTGCCAGCTCACCACCGTCGAGCGGGAGGACCGGGGAGCTGTTTTTT. Its translation is CASSPPSSGRTGELFF.

The rearrangement uses TRBV20-1 and TRBJ2-3; 7 bases map to TRBD2. The junction had 10 bases not matched to a gene; V was cut back by 3 bases and J by 1 base. The CDR3 extends over 16 amino acids. Germline V lookup: CDR1 DFQATT, CDR2 SNEGSKA (reference sequence). In DNA, the CDR3 is TGCAGTGCTAGTCTGGGGCTAGCGGCAGGCACAGATACGCAGTATTTT. Protein sequence: CSASLGLAAGTDTQYF.

The chain is built from TRBV27 and TRBJ2-7; 10 bases agree with TRBD2. Losses at the gene ends were 6 bases for V and 2 bases for J; bases not matched to a gene: 13. CDR1 and CDR2 (germline): MNHEY, SMNVEV (reference sequence). CDR3 length equals 17 residues. The CDR3: CASRGLAGARDPYEQYF. CDR3 in DNA: TGTGCCAGCAGGGGGCTAGCGGGGGCCAGGGACCCCTACGAGCAGTACTTC.

The rearrangement links TRBV29-1 to TRBJ2-7; the match to TRBD1 covers 7 bases. Trimming at V came to 7 bases and at J to 2 bases, leaving 5 bases not matched to a gene. This CDR3 is 12 amino acids long. Germline loops: CDR1 SQVTM, CDR2 ANQGSEA. The CDR3 nucleotides read TGCAGCGGACGGACAGGCCCCTACGAGCAGTACTTC. This codes for CSGRTGPYEQYF.

The chain's CDR3 is CASYKTGQRNYGYTF. Here the CDR3 DNA reads TGTGCCAGTTATAAAACAGGACAGAGGAACTATGGCTACACCTTC. The chain is built from TRBV19 and TRBJ1-2; perhaps TRBD1 as D (6 bases). Germline CDR1 LNHDA, CDR2 SQIVND (reference sequence). The CDR3 spans 15 residues. V lost 8 bases to trimming and J lost 2 bases, with 18 bases between them.

The chain couples TRBV12-5 to TRBJ1-2; D gene unclear. There are 12 residues in the CDR3. The V gene's germline CDR1 is LGHNT and CDR2 FRNRAP. V was shortened by 3 bases and J by 5 bases, with 7 bases between the two germline ends. The DNA of the CDR3 is TGTGCTAGTGGTTTCGGGGATTATGGCTACACCTTC. Protein sequence: CASGFGDYGYTF.

This chain connects TRBV6-2 or TRBV6-3 to TRBJ2-7; 8 nucleotides align to TRBD2. The CDR3 is 15 residues long. With V trimmed by 4 bases and J by 4 bases, 9 bases remained unmatched. Germline V gene sequence: CDR1 MNHEY, CDR2 SVGEGT. The CDR3 sequence: CASSSPSGGGYEQYF. Written as DNA, the CDR3 is TGTGCCAGCAGTTCCCCGAGCGGGGGAGGGTACGAGCAGTACTTC.

V and J are TRBV19 and TRBJ2-2; D remains unclear. The CDR3 is 14 residues long. Germline assignment: CDR1 LNHDA and CDR2 SQIVND (reference sequence). The V and J ends lost 6 bases and 0 bases respectively, with 8 bases between them. CDR3 bases: TGTGCCAGTAGGCGAGGTCCGAACACCGGGGAGCTGTTTTTT. It is translated as CASRRGPNTGELFF.